Below are 17 T cell receptor beta chains sequenced from a single sample in a study of blood T cell repertoires in COVID-19. Only in-frame clones appear in the TCRdb table, and some are missing; sequencing was by immunoSEQ multiplex PCR. Of fewer than 50,000 clones listed, approximately 81% are singletons. Sequences were obtained from peripheral blood. The receptor source for this set is a man aged 60-69 years with COVID-19, enrolled during active disease.

The chain combines TRBV3-1 (or the pseudogene TRBV3-2) with TRBJ2-1; D is possibly TRBD1 (6 bases). Germline V lookup: CDR1 LGHDT, CDR2 YNNKEL (reference sequence). Trimming took off 0 bases at V and 9 bases at J, with 9 bases between the two ends. The CDR3 has 13 residues. The CDR3 sequence: CASSQDLGAEQFF. The DNA of the CDR3 is TGTGCCAGCAGCCAAGATTTGGGGGCTGAGCAGTTCTTC.

This chain links TRBV19 with TRBJ2-1, with TRBD1 matching over 9 bases. Trimming at V came to 6 bases and at J to 9 bases, leaving 9 bases not matched to a gene. The CDR3 consists of 14 residues. Germline V CDR1 and CDR2: LNHDA, SQIVND (reference sequence). The CDR3 loop is CASRGGQGKGEQFF. The CDR3 region has the DNA TGTGCCAGTAGGGGGGGACAGGGTAAAGGTGAGCAGTTCTTC.

The genes are TRBV9 and TRBJ1-2; the match to TRBD1 covers 9 bases. Germline V gene lookup returns CDR1 SGDLS and CDR2 YYNGEE. V shed 4 bases and J 4 bases; nucleotides not matched to a gene: 5. The CDR3 extends over 14 amino acids. The CDR3 protein is CASSPGTGSYGYTF. The DNA of the CDR3 is TGTGCCAGCAGCCCCGGGACAGGGTCCTATGGCTACACCTTC. The full variable domain, completed using reference TRBV9 and TRBJ1-2, is DSGVTQTPKHLITATGQRVTLRCSPRSGDLSVYWYQQSLDQGLQFLIQYYNGEERAKGNILERFSAQQFPDLHSELNLSSLELGDSALYFCASSPGTGSYGYTFGSGTRLTVV.

The rearrangement joins TRBV12-3 or TRBV12-4 to TRBJ1-1; D is perhaps TRBD1 (6 bases). V lost 7 bases and J lost 7, with 13 bases in between. This CDR3 region has 12 residues. CDR3 loop: CASIFRGHEAFF. The CDR3 DNA is TGTGCCAGCATCTTCAGGGGTCATGAAGCTTTCTTT.

This clone was seen a handful of times. The chain couples TRBV5-6 to TRBJ2-1, with 8 bases identical to TRBD1. Trimming at V came to 4 bases and at J to 4 bases, leaving 4 bases not matched to a gene. This CDR3 contains 14 residues. The germline V gene encodes CDR1 SGHDT and CDR2 YYEEEE. The CDR3 sequence: CASSRGTGYNEQFF. CDR3 nucleotides: TGTGCCAGCAGCCGCGGGACAGGATACAATGAGCAGTTCTTC.

The chain couples TRBV29-1 to TRBJ2-7, with 8 positions matching TRBD1. CDR1 and CDR2 from the germline V gene are SQVTM and ANQGSEA. The CDR3 consists of 14 residues. Losses at the gene ends were 3 bases for V and 4 bases for J; bases not matched to a gene: 8. DNA for the CDR3: TGCAGCGTTGATGGGGGACAGGTCGCTTACGAGCAGTACTTC. This codes for CSVDGGQVAYEQYF.

This chain uses TRBV11-2 with TRBJ1-5, with unresolved D. The CDR3 spans 17 residues. The V and J ends lost 0 bases and 6 bases respectively, with 18 bases between them. In germline, CDR1 is SGHAT, CDR2 FQNNGV. CDR3 sequence: CASSLDLAGGPGQPQHF. Written as DNA, the CDR3 is TGTGCCAGCAGCTTAGATCTCGCAGGAGGACCAGGTCAGCCCCAGCATTTT.

The J gene is TRBJ2-3, the V gene TRBV6-4; 10 bases align to TRBD2. The germline gives CDR1 MRHNA, CDR2 SNTAGT. There are 15 residues in the CDR3. V trimming: 6 bases; J trimming: 4 bases; junction bases outside the gene matches: 7. The CDR3 region is CASRDLAGDPDTQYF. DNA for the CDR3: TGTGCCAGCAGAGACCTAGCGGGAGACCCAGATACGCAGTATTTT.

V gene TRBV9 combines with J gene TRBJ1-3; D perhaps matches TRBD1 (6 bases). The CDR3 has 18 residues. Germline assignment: CDR1 SGDLS and CDR2 YYNGEE. V was pared by 4 bases and J by 3 bases, with 23 bases between. The CDR3 nucleotides are TGTGCCAGCAGCACTCCACGATCCACAGGGACGCTTGGAAACACCATATATTTT. It yields the protein CASSTPRSTGTLGNTIYF.

This clone was seen a handful of times. The chain links TRBV27 to TRBJ2-7; 8 bases are a match to TRBD1. Germline CDR1 MNHEY, CDR2 SMNVEV (reference sequence). The CDR3 is 16 residues long. Trimming cost V 5 bases and J 2 bases; bases outside gene matches: 11. CDR3 loop: CASSTSRTGTPYEQYF. As DNA, the CDR3 is TGTGCCAGCAGTACTTCCCGGACAGGGACCCCCTACGAGCAGTACTTC.

The chain couples TRBV2 to TRBJ2-3; 10 nucleotides align to TRBD1. CDR1 and CDR2 from the germline V gene are SNHLY and FYNNEI. The CDR3 consists of 16 residues. Losses at the gene ends were 4 bases for V and 4 bases for J; bases not matched to a gene: 8. The CDR3 nucleotides read TGTGCCAGCAGTGTTATCGAGACAGGGGGCTCAGATACGCAGTATTTT. It codes for CASSVIETGGSDTQYF.

The gene calls are TRBV10-1 and TRBJ2-1; no clear D. V lost 6 bases, J lost 8 bases, and 14 bases lay in between. The CDR3 has 13 residues. CDR1 is WNHNN, CDR2 SYGVQD, per germline (reference sequence). DNA for the CDR3: TGCGCCAGCAGGATTCCTTATACGGATGAGCAGTTCTTC. Protein sequence: CASRIPYTDEQFF.

V usage is TRBV6-5 and J usage is TRBJ1-2; a weak D match, TRBD1 (6 bases). Germline assignment: CDR1 MNHEY and CDR2 SVGAGI. The CDR3 is made up of 15 amino acids. Trimming pared 5 bases from V and 7 bases from J, leaving 20 bases between. The CDR3 reads CASSPNQQGNAGYTF. The CDR3, as DNA: TGTGCCAGCAGTCCCAATCAACAGGGAAATGCTGGCTACACCTTC.

V and J are TRBV13 and TRBJ1-1; TRBD1 might be the D (6 bases). Trimming cost V 4 bases and J 0 bases, with 12 bases left between them. This CDR3 is 15 amino acids long. Germline V gene sequence: CDR1 PRHDT, CDR2 FYEKMQ (reference sequence). The CDR3 DNA follows: TGTGCCAGCAGCTCGCGGGGGACAATGAACACTGAAGCTTTCTTT. This codes for CASSSRGTMNTEAFF. The full variable domain, rest sourced from reference TRBV13 and TRBJ1-1, is AAGVIQSPRHLIKEKRETATLKCYPIPRHDTVYWYQQGPGQDPQFLISFYEKMQSDKGSIPDRFSAQQFSDYHSELNMSSLELGDSALYFCASSSRGTMNTEAFFGQGTRLTVV.

This CDR3 reads CASSYGRVGNQPQHF. In nucleotides, the CDR3 is TGTGCCAGCAGTTACGGGCGGGTGGGCAATCAGCCCCAGCATTTT. The genes are TRBV6-2 or TRBV6-3 and TRBJ1-5, with D uncertain. Germline CDR1 is MNHEY and CDR2 is SVGEGT. This CDR3 contains 15 residues. Trimming shortened V by 2 bases and J by 2 bases, and 10 bases separated the two germline ends.

In this sample, this clone turned up a few times. The V call is TRBV7-2, the J call TRBJ1-2; 8 bases are shared with TRBD1. The V gene end was trimmed by 1 base and the J gene end by 2 bases; junction bases not matched to a gene: 6. The CDR3 runs to 16 residues. In germline, CDR1 is SGHTA, CDR2 FQGNSA. CDR3 residues: CASSLGLGTGNYGYTF. Written as DNA, the CDR3 is TGTGCCAGCAGCTTAGGATTAGGGACAGGAAACTATGGCTACACCTTC.

This clone was observed a single time. The J gene is TRBJ2-7, the V gene TRBV6-5; the D is unclear. Trimming took off 8 bases at V and 3 bases at J, with 11 bases between the two ends. The germline CDR1 and CDR2 sequences are MNHEY and SVGAGI. The CDR3 loop spans 12 amino acids. This CDR3 reads CASGNGDYEQYF. In DNA, the CDR3 is TGTGCCAGCGGAAACGGAGACTACGAGCAGTACTTC.